Included here is one T cell receptor (beta chain) sequence, with context. This clonotype was observed at least ten times. Its antigen has not been determined. There are no base qualities to consult, and no much larger clone falls within one base. The sample comes from a study of T cell repertoires in cytomegalovirus infection (dated by TCRdb to about 2019). General notes on the study: Because public TCR beta signatures pointed to carriage of CMV infection together with the matching HLA type, the HLA type of each donor mattered for the analysis. Points the paper makes about the study in general: The ex vivo response was dominated by HLA-C-restricted CMV-specific TCR beta clonotypes, which also provided the single most frequent clonotype in two of eight donors. Cumulative frequency of public TCR beta family members discriminated carriers of CMV infection plus the relevant HLA type in this cohort and an independent approximately 340-donor cohort.

Sequencing was performed on an Illumina HiSeq 1500. TCRdb redid the processing of the public reads, applying fastp at Q25 and MiXCR, and retained in-frame beta chains. Each record represents a unique CDR3 protein, reported with the most common genes and DNA among its rows. The sample has about 460,000 distinct CDR3 sequences on record, 11% of them singletons. The top ten clonotypes cover roughly a tenth of the sample. This sequence was found in a human donor in good health (CMV status not recorded). Some clones in this sample may be carry-over from other donors' samples. Sample: PBMCs.

The CDR3 region: CASRPGTAIQETQYF. Here is the DNA: TGTGCCAGCAGACCCGGGACAGCAATTCAAGAGACCCAGTACTTC. Recombination connected TRBV27 to TRBJ2-5, and 7 bases in between align with TRBD1. There are 15 amino acids in the CDR3, from cysteine to phenylalanine inclusive. Only the CDR3 DNA is retained, 45 bases long and in frame from the first base. The junction shows trimming of 6 bases on V and 2 bases on J, and the gene matches do not reach 9 bases of it. CDR1 and CDR2 are read off the germline V gene (reference sequence) as MNHEY and SMNVEV.